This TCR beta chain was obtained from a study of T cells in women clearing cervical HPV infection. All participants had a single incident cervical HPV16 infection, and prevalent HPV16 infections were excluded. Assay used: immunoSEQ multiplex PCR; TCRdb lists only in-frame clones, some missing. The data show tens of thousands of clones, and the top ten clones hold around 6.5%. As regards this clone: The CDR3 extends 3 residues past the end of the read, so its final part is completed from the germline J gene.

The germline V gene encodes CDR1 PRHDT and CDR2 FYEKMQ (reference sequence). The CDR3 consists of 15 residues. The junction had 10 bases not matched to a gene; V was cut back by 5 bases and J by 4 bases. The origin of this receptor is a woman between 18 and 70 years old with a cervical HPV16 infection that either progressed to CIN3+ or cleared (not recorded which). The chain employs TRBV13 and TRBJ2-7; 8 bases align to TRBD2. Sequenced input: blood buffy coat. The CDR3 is CASSPGTSGPYEQYF. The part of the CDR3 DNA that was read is TGTGCCAGCAGCCCAGGGACTAGTGGCCCTTACGAG. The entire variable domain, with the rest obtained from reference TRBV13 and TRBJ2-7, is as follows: AAGVIQSPRHLIKEKRETATLKCYPIPRHDTVYWYQQGPGQDPQFLISFYEKMQSDKGSIPDRFSAQQFSDYHSELNMSSLELGDSALYFCASSPGTSGPYEQYFGPGTRLTVT.